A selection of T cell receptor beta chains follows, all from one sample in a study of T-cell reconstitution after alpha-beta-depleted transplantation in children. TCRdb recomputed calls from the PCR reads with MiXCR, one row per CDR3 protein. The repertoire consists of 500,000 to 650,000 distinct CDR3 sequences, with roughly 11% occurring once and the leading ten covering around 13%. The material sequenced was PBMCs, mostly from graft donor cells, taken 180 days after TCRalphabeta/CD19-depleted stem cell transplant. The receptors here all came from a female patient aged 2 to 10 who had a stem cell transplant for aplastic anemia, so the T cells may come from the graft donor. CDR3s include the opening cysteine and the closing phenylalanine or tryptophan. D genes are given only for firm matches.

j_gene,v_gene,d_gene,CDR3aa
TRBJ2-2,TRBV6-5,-,CASSKTTSWGDTGELFF
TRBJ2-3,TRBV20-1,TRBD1,CSASPPGGANTQYF
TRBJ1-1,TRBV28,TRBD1,CASPGQGDTEAFF
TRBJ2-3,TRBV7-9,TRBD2,CASSLVSGRTDTQYF
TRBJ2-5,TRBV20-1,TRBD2,CSARVGGRAGSGTQYF
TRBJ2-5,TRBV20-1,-,CSAPQQPEETQYF
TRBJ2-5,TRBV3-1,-,CASSQGLLPGTQYF
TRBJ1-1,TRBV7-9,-,CASSLIAPNTEAFF
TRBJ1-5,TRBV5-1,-,CASSLDGDSNQPQHF
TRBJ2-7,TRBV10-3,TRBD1,CAIRGDSSYEQYF
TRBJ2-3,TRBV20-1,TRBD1,CSARDYKGASTDTQYF
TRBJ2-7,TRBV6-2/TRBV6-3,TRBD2,CASSFGLGPSYEQYF
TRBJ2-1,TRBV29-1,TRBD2,CSVCKGLASNEQFF
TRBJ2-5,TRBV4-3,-,CASSQDLAGETQYF
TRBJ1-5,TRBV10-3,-,CATLARVGEQPQHF
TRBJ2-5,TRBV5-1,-,CASSRDGQETQYF
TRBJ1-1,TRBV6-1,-,CALGNVNTEAFF
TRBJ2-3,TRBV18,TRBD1,CASSTDREITDTQYF
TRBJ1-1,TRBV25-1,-,CASSGRGVSEAFF
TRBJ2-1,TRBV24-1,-,CATSCLSGSEDCYNEQFF
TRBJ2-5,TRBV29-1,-,CSVEADGEETQYF
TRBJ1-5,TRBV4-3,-,CASSQDIRARQPQHF
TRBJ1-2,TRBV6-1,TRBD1,CASSPGGAYGYTF
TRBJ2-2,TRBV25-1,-,CASSEPPGLYMAGELFF
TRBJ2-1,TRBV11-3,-,CASSLDVGSYNEQFF
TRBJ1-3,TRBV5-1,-,CASSFTGMDSGNTIYF
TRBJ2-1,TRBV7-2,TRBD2,CASSLAHGRAESHEQFF
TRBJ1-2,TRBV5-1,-,CASNEADWAGDPLRGYTF
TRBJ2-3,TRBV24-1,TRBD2,CATSGLAGGPDTQYF
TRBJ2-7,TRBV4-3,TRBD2,CASSLLQAGTSGRAYEQYF
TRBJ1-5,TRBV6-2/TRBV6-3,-,CASSYITALGQPQHF
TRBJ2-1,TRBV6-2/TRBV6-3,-,CASSYSKLSEVYNEQFF
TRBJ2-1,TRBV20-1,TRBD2,CSASGRYNEQFF
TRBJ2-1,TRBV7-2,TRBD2,CASSLRGTTGEQFF
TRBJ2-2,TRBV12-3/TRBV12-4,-,CASSPLMGVGELFF
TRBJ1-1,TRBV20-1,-,CSARDLGRGTEAFF
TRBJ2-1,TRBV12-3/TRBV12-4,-,CASSRTAAPNEQFF
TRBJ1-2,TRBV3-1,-,CASSQDLGGGGYTF
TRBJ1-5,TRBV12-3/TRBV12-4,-,CASSLSQPQHF
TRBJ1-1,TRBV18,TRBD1,CASSPAPGQVNTEAFF
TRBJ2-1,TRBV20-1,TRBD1,CSVSPIGTGSYNEQFF
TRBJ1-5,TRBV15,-,CATSRTRQSYLSYQPQHF
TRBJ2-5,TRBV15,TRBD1,CATSRLDRDRETQYF
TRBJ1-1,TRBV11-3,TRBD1,CASSPRGQGDTEAFF
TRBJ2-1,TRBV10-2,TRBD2,CASRETSGTYNEQFF
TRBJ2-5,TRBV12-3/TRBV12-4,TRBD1,CASSLEDRGLEETQYF
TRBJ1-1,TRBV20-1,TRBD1,CSARSPLGTGTTEAFF
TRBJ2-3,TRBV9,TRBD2,CASRRGGRTDTQYF
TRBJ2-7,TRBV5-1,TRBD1,CASSNPTGLREQYF
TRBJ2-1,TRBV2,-,CATQAWGEQFF